One sample yielded the 30 T cell receptor beta chains listed below, sequenced in a study of early stage breast cancer tumors. The repertoire was sequenced with immunoSEQ multiplex PCR; TCRdb's copy has only in-frame clones and lacks some. This sample carries about 36,000 clones, 74% of them seen once, and the ten largest clones take about 7%. The material sequenced was blood. These receptors all come from a person aged 55 to 70 with breast cancer.

This chain connects TRBV6-5 to TRBJ2-3, with 7 bases lining up with TRBD1. The length of the CDR3 is 15 residues. Germline CDR1 and CDR2: MNHEY and SVGAGI. V trimming: 0 bases; J trimming: 6 bases; junction bases outside the gene matches: 6. The CDR3 nucleotides read TGTGCCAGCAGTTACTCCGGGACAGCGTCGGATACGCAGTATTTT. Amino acids: CASSYSGTASDTQYF.

This sequence joins TRBV6-6 and TRBJ1-5; possible D gene TRBD1, 5 bases. The V gene lost 2 bases and the J gene lost 9 bases, with 14 bases spanning the gap. CDR1 MNHNY and CDR2 SVGAGI come from the germline V gene (reference sequence). The CDR3 runs to 14 residues. The CDR3 DNA reads TGTGCCAGCAGTTACGGGGGGGAGGTATTGCCCCAGCATTTT. Translated, it gives CASSYGGEVLPQHF.

This clone appeared a few times. The chain joins TRBV29-1 to TRBJ1-1, with TRBD1 matching 9 bases. V lost 4 bases, J lost 4 bases, and 1 base stayed unmatched. CDR1 SQVTM and CDR2 ANQGSEA come from the germline V gene. This CDR3 is built from 12 residues. The CDR3 DNA follows: TGCAGCGTTGTACAGGGGGCCACTGAAGCTTTCTTT. This sequence encodes CSVVQGATEAFF.

The chain joins TRBV30 to TRBJ1-2, with TRBD1 as a possible D gene (6 bases). The length of the CDR3 is 13 residues. Germline CDR1 GTSNPN, CDR2 SVGIG (reference sequence). The V and J ends lost 0 bases and 7 bases respectively, with 12 bases between them. The CDR3 reads CAWSVNRASGYTF. The CDR3 nucleotides are TGTGCCTGGAGTGTAAACAGGGCTAGTGGCTACACCTTC.

The chain links TRBV5-6 to TRBJ2-1; 10 bases are a match to TRBD2. The V gene end was trimmed by 3 bases and the J gene end by 1 base; junction bases not matched to a gene: 7. Germline values: CDR1 SGHDT, CDR2 YYEEEE. This CDR3 spans 17 amino acids. CDR3 loop: CASSSSLTSGSYNEQFF. As DNA, the CDR3 is TGTGCCAGCAGCTCCTCCTTGACTAGCGGGTCCTACAATGAGCAGTTCTTC.

The V call is TRBV4-1, the J call TRBJ1-1, with 9 positions matching TRBD1. J gave up 1 base and V 4 bases, and 10 bases lay outside the gene matches. Germline V CDR1 and CDR2: MGHRA, YSYEKL. CDR3 length: 17 residues. Here the CDR3 reads CASSPQPGQGTNTEAFF. The CDR3 region has the DNA TGCGCCAGCAGCCCTCAGCCGGGACAGGGCACGAACACTGAAGCTTTCTTT.

This clone was picked up one time. CDR3 loop: CASSVLAGVLDTQYF. The CDR3 DNA reads as TGTGCCAGCAGCGTACTAGCGGGAGTCTTAGATACGCAGTATTTT. The genes are TRBV5-5 and TRBJ2-3; 11 bases map to TRBD2. V shed 4 bases and J 5 bases; nucleotides not matched to a gene: 6. The CDR3 runs 15 residues. Germline lookup yields CDR1 SGHKS and CDR2 YYEKEE (reference sequence).

In nucleotides, the CDR3 is TGTGCCAGCAGTTCCCTAGCGGGAGCAAACAATGAGCAGTTCTTC. It encodes CASSSLAGANNEQFF. This rearrangement joins TRBV6-1 to TRBJ2-1, with TRBD2 matching over 10 bases. Germline CDR1 is MNHNS and CDR2 is SASEGT. V dropped 5 bases and J dropped 5; count of bases not matched to a gene: 6. The CDR3 contains 15 residues.

This clone was counted a few times. This chain connects TRBV29-1 to TRBJ1-1; 11 positions match TRBD1. Losses at the gene ends were 7 bases for V and 4 bases for J; bases not matched to a gene: 8. This CDR3 contains 14 residues. The germline gives CDR1 SQVTM, CDR2 ANQGSEA. CDR3 nucleotide sequence: TGCAGCGGAAGGACAGGGGGCGCCCCCACTGAAGCTTTCTTT. It translates to CSGRTGGAPTEAFF.

With respect to this clone: A junction boundary mismatches the germline segment, possibly from a read error. V gene TRBV29-1 combines with J gene TRBJ2-5; no definite D call. CDR3 length: 11 amino acids. Germline CDR1 SQVTM, CDR2 ANQGSEA. The CDR3 loop is CSAKFQGTQYF. The CDR3 nucleotides read TGCAGCGCTAAATTCCAAGGGACCCAGTACTTC.

The rearrangement uses TRBV5-5 and TRBJ2-7; D call uncertain. V lost 4 bases, J lost 7 bases, and 18 bases lay in between. The CDR3 spans 14 residues. Germline V gene sequence: CDR1 SGHKS, CDR2 YYEKEE (reference sequence). The CDR3: CASSRLTGIREQYF. DNA of the CDR3: TGTGCCAGCAGCCGTCTGACTGGGATACGAGAGCAGTACTTC.

The J gene is TRBJ1-1, the V gene TRBV6-1, with TRBD1 as a possible D gene (5 bases). There are 13 residues in the CDR3. V dropped 4 bases and J dropped 11 bases, with 17 bases sitting between them. CDR1 and CDR2 from the germline V gene are MNHNS and SASEGT. The DNA of the CDR3 is TGTGCCAGCAGTGCCGTCCGGGGCTCGGGGGCTTTCTTT. Protein: CASSAVRGSGAFF.

This sequence joins TRBV5-1 and TRBJ2-1; no firm D call. The length of the CDR3 is 13 residues. Germline loops: CDR1 SGHRS, CDR2 YFSETQ. Trimming took 2 bases from V and 7 from J, leaving 10 bases between them. The CDR3 DNA follows: TGCGCCAGCAGCTTAGGGTTAGGGAATGAGCAGTTCTTC. It codes for CASSLGLGNEQFF.

The chain employs TRBV6-1 and TRBJ1-2; D gene ambiguous. Germline V gives CDR1 MNHNS, CDR2 SASEGT. V lost 1 base and J lost 4, with 10 bases in between. The CDR3 has 14 amino acids. Here the CDR3 DNA reads TGTGCCAGCAGTGAAGTAGGGAGAGGCTATGGCTACACCTTC. Translation gives CASSEVGRGYGYTF.

The CDR3 region has the DNA TGCGCCAGCAGCTTGGTTGGGACTAGCGGGAGCAATGAGCAGTTCTTC. It encodes CASSLVGTSGSNEQFF. The V gene is TRBV5-1, the J gene TRBJ2-1, with TRBD2 matching 14 bases. J gave up 6 bases and V 0 bases, and 2 bases lay outside the gene matches. Looked up from germline, CDR1 is SGHRS and CDR2 is YFSETQ. CDR3 length: 16 amino acids.

The chain joins TRBV4-1 to TRBJ1-3, with a tentative D call TRBD1 (5 bases). The CDR3 loop spans 17 amino acids. CDR1 is MGHRA and CDR2 is YSYEKL in the germline V gene. The ends were cut back, 0 bases at V and 0 bases at J, with 12 bases in the middle. CDR3 region: CASSQENRLISGNTIYF. Here the CDR3 DNA reads TGCGCCAGCAGCCAAGAGAACAGGCTCATCTCTGGAAACACCATATATTTT.

The rearrangement joins TRBV6-5 to TRBJ1-1; TRBD1 agrees at 12 bases. Germline trimming cut 6 bases from V and 6 bases from J; bases unmatched to any gene: 5. The CDR3 loop spans 14 amino acids. Per the germline V gene, CDR1 is MNHEY and CDR2 is SVGAGI. The CDR3 coding sequence is TGTGCCAGCAGCCTCGGGACAGGGGGCTCTGAAGCTTTCTTT. This gives the protein CASSLGTGGSEAFF.

This clone was seen once. This chain connects TRBV4-2 to TRBJ2-7; D unresolved. The CDR3 covers 14 residues. Trimming shortened V by 0 bases and J by 1 base, and 7 bases separated the two germline ends. CDR1 and CDR2 (germline): LGHNA, YNFKEQ. The CDR3 bases are TGTGCCAGCAGCCAAGATCAGCGTTCCTACGAGCAGTACTTC. This codes for CASSQDQRSYEQYF.

The rearrangement links TRBV4-1 to TRBJ2-7; 11 bases line up with TRBD2. The V and J ends lost 3 bases and 2 bases, in that order; junction bases with no gene match: 3. Germline-derived CDR1 and CDR2 are MGHRA and YSYEKL. The CDR3 has 15 residues. CDR3 protein: CASSQGLADAYEQYF. CDR3 in DNA: TGCGCCAGCAGCCAGGGACTAGCGGACGCCTACGAGCAGTACTTC.

This clone has just a few counts. The chain recombines TRBV7-9 with TRBJ1-1; D is undetermined. Germline CDR1 and CDR2: SEHNR and FQNEAQ (reference sequence). Trimming took 1 base from V and 2 from J, leaving 11 bases between them. This CDR3 region has 15 residues. CDR3 protein: CASSLGPRRNTEAFF. In DNA, the CDR3 is TGTGCCAGCAGCTTAGGTCCCCGAAGAAACACTGAAGCTTTCTTT.

J is TRBJ2-1 and V is TRBV28; 7 nucleotides align to TRBD1. CDR3 size: 15 residues. The V and J ends lost 2 bases and 5 bases, in that order; junction bases with no gene match: 6. Looked up from germline, CDR1 is MDHEN and CDR2 is SYDVKM. The CDR3 coding sequence is TGTGCCAGCAGTTTACCGGGGACAGCAAACAATGAGCAGTTCTTC. Protein: CASSLPGTANNEQFF.

The chain combines TRBV27 with TRBJ2-1; possible D gene TRBD2, 5 bases. This CDR3 region has 16 residues. Germline V gene lookup returns CDR1 MNHEY and CDR2 SMNVEV (reference sequence). Trimming took off 2 bases at V and 3 bases at J, with 14 bases between the two ends. CDR3 loop: CASSLPPRGFYNEQFF. Written as DNA, the CDR3 is TGTGCCAGCAGTTTACCCCCTCGCGGGTTCTACAATGAGCAGTTCTTC.

V is TRBV2 and J is TRBJ1-2; tentative D call: TRBD1 (5 bases). This CDR3 has 13 residues. CDR1 and CDR2 (germline): SNHLY, FYNNEI. Trimming cost V 8 bases and J 2 bases, with 12 bases left between them. The CDR3: CASLGVANYGYTF. The CDR3 nucleotides are TGTGCCAGCTTGGGGGTGGCCAACTATGGCTACACCTTC.

The rearrangement joins TRBV6-6 to TRBJ1-6; tentative D call: TRBD1 (6 bases). Germline loops: CDR1 MNHNY, CDR2 SVGAGI (reference sequence). V shed 7 bases and J shed 6 bases, with 16 bases lying between them. This CDR3 spans 15 amino acids. The chain's CDR3 is CASTEGGGSNSPLHF. The CDR3 DNA follows: TGTGCCAGCACCGAGGGGGGGGGAAGTAATTCACCCCTCCACTTT.

The V call is TRBV7-9, the J call TRBJ2-3; 7 nucleotides agree with TRBD2. Looked up from germline, CDR1 is SEHNR and CDR2 is FQNEAQ (reference sequence). Trimming took 4 bases from V and 0 from J; bases not matched to a gene: 4. CDR3 length: 15 residues. As DNA, the CDR3 is TGTGCCAGCAGCTCTAGCGGACTGAGCACAGATACGCAGTATTTT. Protein: CASSSSGLSTDTQYF. Using reference TRBV7-9 and TRBJ2-3 for the parts outside the CDR3, the full variable domain is DTGVSQNPRHKITKRGQNVTFRCDPISEHNRLYWYRQTLGQGPEFLTYFQNEAQLEKSRLLSDRFSAERPKGSFSTLEIQRTEQGDSAMYLCASSSSGLSTDTQYFGPGTRLTVL.

The V gene is TRBV6-5, the J gene TRBJ1-1, with D perhaps matching TRBD1 (5 bases). This CDR3 is 11 amino acids long. V was trimmed by 5 bases and J by 10 bases, leaving 11 bases between them. Germline V gives CDR1 MNHEY, CDR2 SVGAGI. CDR3 in DNA: TGTGCCAGCAGTGAGCAGGGAGCAGCTTTCTTT. This encodes CASSEQGAAFF.

In this sample, this clone turned up a few times. The rearrangement links TRBV29-1 to TRBJ2-1; D gene ambiguous. Germline V gene data show CDR1 as SQVTM and CDR2 as ANQGSEA. The CDR3 has 12 residues. The germline V and J ends were trimmed by 3 bases and 4 bases, with 7 bases remaining between them. CDR3 region: CSVDGLYNEQFF. The CDR3 DNA reads TGCAGCGTTGACGGGCTGTACAATGAGCAGTTCTTC.

The genes are TRBV30 and TRBJ1-5; possibly TRBD1 for D (6 bases). The ends were cut back, 1 base at V and 2 bases at J, with 15 bases in the middle. CDR3 length: 16 amino acids. Germline V lookup: CDR1 GTSNPN, CDR2 SVGIG (reference sequence). CDR3 sequence: CAWSGGGGAGNQPQHF. The CDR3 DNA reads TGTGCCTGGAGTGGGGGCGGGGGCGCGGGCAATCAGCCCCAGCATTTT. Drawing the rest from reference TRBV30 and TRBJ1-5, the complete variable domain is SQTIHQWPATLVQPVGSPLSLECTVEGTSNPNLYWYRQAAGRGLQLLFYSVGIGQISSEVPQNLSASRPQDRQFILSSKKLLLSDSGFYLCAWSGGGGAGNQPQHFGDGTRLSIL.

In DNA, the CDR3 is TGCAGCGTTCGAAGTAGCGGGGGGTCCTACAATGAGCAGTTCTTC. It codes for CSVRSSGGSYNEQFF. V and J are TRBV29-1 and TRBJ2-1; 10 bases agree with TRBD2. The trim removed 5 bases at V and 1 base at J, leaving 5 bases unmatched. CDR1 SQVTM and CDR2 ANQGSEA come from the germline V gene. This CDR3 has 15 residues.

The gene calls are TRBV25-1 and TRBJ2-1; a possible D gene is TRBD2 (6 bases). The CDR3 consists of 16 residues. The V gene's germline CDR1 is MGHDK and CDR2 SYGVNS. The V gene lost 3 bases and the J gene lost 4 bases, with 16 bases spanning the gap. CDR3 loop: CASSDVGGLGYNEQFF. The CDR3 DNA reads as TGTGCCAGCAGTGACGTTGGGGGGTTGGGGTACAATGAGCAGTTCTTC.